Following are 2 T cell receptor beta chains from one sample sequenced in a study of cytomegalovirus exposure and HLA in healthy donors (dated by TCRdb to about 2017). To prepare the library, the immunoSEQ multiplex PCR assay was applied. In its TCRdb copy, this immuneACCESS table keeps in-frame sequences only and misses some clones. Where compared with another copy, unresolved V genes explain less than half of these, and the others have no known cause. The sample records approximately 100,000 clones, about nine tenths of which are singletons. The leading ten clones occupy around 2.1% of the sample. The sample consisted of PBMCs. These receptors were obtained from a woman under 30 in good health and CMV-seronegative.

V usage is TRBV29-1 and J usage is TRBJ2-1; 11 nucleotides agree with TRBD2. The V segment lost 6 bases and the J segment 2 bases; nucleotides outside the gene matches: 3. The CDR3 spans 14 residues. The germline V gene encodes CDR1 SQVTM and CDR2 ANQGSEA. CDR3 DNA sequence: TGCAGCGTCCCTAGCGGGAGGACCTACAATGAGCAGTTCTTC. This codes for CSVPSGRTYNEQFF.

V is TRBV7-8 and J is TRBJ2-7; perhaps TRBD1 as D (7 bases). This CDR3 has 15 amino acids. Germline CDR1 is SGHVS and CDR2 is FQNEAQ. V was pared by 1 base and J by 2 bases, with 12 bases between. CDR3: CASSLVQGRTYEQYF. The DNA for the CDR3 is TGTGCCAGCAGCTTAGTACAGGGGAGGACCTACGAGCAGTACTTC.